This T cell receptor beta chain was sequenced for a study of regulatory T cells in long-lasting Graves disease. From germline, CDR1 is MDHEN and CDR2 SYDVKM. The CDR3 is 11 amino acids. Trimming shortened V by 5 bases and J by 10 bases, and 11 bases separated the two germline ends. Findings and caveats of the study: Accuracy may have been reduced by the small sample size.

As for time point: persistent/refractory GD, antithyroid drugs over 5 years with positive TRAb. Construction of the TCR library relied on RNA isolated from PBMCs. Combining iRepertoire HTBI primers with Arm-PCR of CDR3 regions, the authors built TCR beta libraries. Each CDR3 protein gets one entry after TCRdb re-called the multiplex PCR reads with MiXCR. The sample shows roughly 450,000 distinct CDR3 sequences, about 20% of them seen only once. This clonotype was seen many times. The antigen is not known. The V gene is TRBV28, the J gene TRBJ1-1, with D possibly being TRBD1 (5 bases). The sample was peripheral blood mononuclear cells (PBMCs), taken when the disease was refractory, from a patient treated with antithyroid drugs. The clonotype was recovered from a female donor with Graves disease. The CDR3: CASSLTGGAFF. As DNA, the CDR3 is TGTGCCAGCAGTCTTACAGGAGGAGCTTTCTTT.